This entry concerns a single T cell receptor (beta chain). These data are taken from a study of OX40 agonist ivuxolimab in advanced cancers. Clones were read by immunoSEQ multiplex PCR, and TCRdb kept only the in-frame ones, dropping some. The sample carries 25,000 to 30,000 clones, about 83% recorded once. This TCR was sampled from an adult with an advanced solid tumor such as melanoma, head and neck, liver or kidney cancer. The input for sequencing was CD4+ or CD8+ T cells sorted from blood, taken in a trial of the OX40 agonist ivuxolimab.

CDR3 region: CASSPRGGRRNEQFF. Here the CDR3 DNA reads TGTGCCAGCAGCCCCCGGGGGGGCCGTCGCAATGAGCAGTTCTTC. The chain uses TRBV5-4 and TRBJ2-1, with TRBD2 matching 8 bases. The CDR3 runs 15 residues. With 4 bases clipped from V and 6 bases from J, the junction kept 9 bases outside the gene matches. Per the germline V gene, CDR1 is SGHNT and CDR2 is YYREEE (reference sequence).